This T cell receptor (beta chain) derives from a study of T cells after yellow fever vaccination (dated by TCRdb to about 2019). General notes on the study: Libraries from fractions with low cell numbers were prepared with the SMART-Seq v4 Ultra Low Input RNA kit. To follow T-cell clones before and after both primary and booster YFV17D yellow fever vaccination, bulk TCR alpha and beta repertoires underwent longitudinal sequencing. Bulk PBMC replicates and cell subsets were isolated from blood drawn at multiple timepoints before and after both primary and secondary immunization. Two healthy male donors made up the cohort, one aged 18 to 29 years and the other aged 30 to 40 years. Broader findings and caveats from the paper: The secondary T-cell response was weaker than the primary response but faster, peaking on day 5 instead of day 15. Computational filtering was required because FACS-sorted repertoires could contain abundant contaminating clonotypes from the bulk population. After the booster, most of the clones that had expanded following primary vaccination were detected again (almost 98% of CD4 and around 90% of CD8), which suggests that memory was broadly maintained. Because the study included only a couple of donors, the extent to which the findings can be generalized is limited. A small fraction of clonotypes showed up in both the CD4 and CD8 compartments, probably as a result of convergent recombination.

There are 15 amino acids in the CDR3, from cysteine to phenylalanine inclusive. The DNA shown is the 45-base CDR3, in frame from base 1. Based on the germline V gene (reference sequence), the CDR1 and CDR2 sequences are SGHNT and YYREEE. Between the V and J ends, shortened by 5 bases and 8 bases respectively, the junction contains 22 bases. What this sample's treatment or condition label stands for: live attenuated yellow fever vaccine strain. At each blood-draw timepoint, two biological replicates of bulk PBMCs were obtained. PBMCs were isolated from peripheral blood using a standard Ficoll-Paque protocol. TriZol was used to extract RNA from bulk PBMCs, CD4 and CD8 fractions, and dextramer-positive and dextramer-negative fractions. In regard to this clonotype: The clone's antigen remains unknown. No much larger clonotype is one base removed from it; base qualities were not supplied.

Sequencer: Illumina NovaSeq 6000. TCR cDNA was synthesized by 5'RACE template switching, through which a universal primer site and unique molecular identifiers were introduced. Priming of cDNA synthesis was performed from both the TCR alpha and TCR beta constant segments. Two PCR steps were used to amplify libraries, with sample barcodes and sequencing adapters being added in the second step. Sequencing of libraries was performed on Illumina HiSeq 2500 (2x100 bp) or NovaSeq (2x150 bp). Regarding the original processing steps: MIGEC handled demultiplexing of reads and collapsing into UMI consensus sequences, while MiXCR performed V(D)J alignment. Vaccine-responding clonotypes were defined with edgeR using replicate PBMC samples, requiring FDR below 0.01 and a log2 fold change above 5 up to day 15. Bulk clonotypes were assigned CD4 or CD8 identity according to which sequenced CD4 or CD8 repertoire held them at higher abundance. TCRdb handled the public reads itself, with Q25 trimming in fastp and clone calling in MiXCR, and kept productive beta chains. For every CDR3 protein sequence, its rows merge into one entry that carries the most common genes and DNA. TCRdb, not the original authors, processed these V and J calls. Here the sample has approximately 450,000 distinct CDR3 sequences; approximately 19% occur a single time. The ten biggest clones cover roughly a sixth of the sample.

The receptor chain draws on TRBV5-4 and TRBJ1-2; no D gene call is confident. Sequencing used PBMCs, obtained before the yellow fever booster vaccination. The sequence came from a man younger than 35 who received the YFV17D yellow fever vaccine. At the DNA level, the sequence is TGTGCCAGCAGACCCGGCGGGCAGGAGGGAAAAGGCTACACCTTC. It codes for CASRPGGQEGKGYTF.